These 32 T cell receptor beta chains came from one sample sequenced in a study of cytomegalovirus exposure and HLA in healthy donors. PCR employed 60 Vbeta and 13 Jbeta primers. Profiling relied on immunoSEQ multiplex PCR, and the TCRdb table lists in-frame clones only, not all of them. The record lists about 39,000 clones, of which the ten most abundant hold approximately 3%. What was sequenced was PBMCs. These receptors originate from a woman in her 30s in good health and CMV-seropositive.

This sequence joins TRBV9 and TRBJ2-5, with D possibly being TRBD2 (5 bases). The CDR3 contains 16 residues. CDR1 and CDR2 from the germline V gene are SGDLS and YYNGEE. Trimming took off 1 base at V and 5 bases at J, with 18 bases between the two ends. The CDR3 bases are TGTGCCAGCAGCGTATCGATTGGACTCCACCGGGAGACCCAGTACTTC. Translated: CASSVSIGLHRETQYF.

The J gene is TRBJ1-3, the V gene TRBV5-6; TRBD1 agrees at 8 bases. Germline CDR1 SGHDT, CDR2 YYEEEE. The CDR3 has 14 amino acids. V dropped 4 bases and J dropped 2; count of bases not matched to a gene: 2. DNA for the CDR3: TGTGCCAGCAGCCTCAGGGGGCCTGGAAACACCATATATTTT. Protein product: CASSLRGPGNTIYF.

V is TRBV18 and J is TRBJ1-6, with a tentative D call TRBD1 (5 bases). The germline V gene encodes CDR1 KGHSH and CDR2 LQKENI. The V end was cut by 3 bases, the J end by 6 bases, with 12 bases between. The CDR3 totals 15 residues. The CDR3 DNA sequence: TGTGCCAGCTCACCGGGCAGGGAGGGTAATTCACCCCTCCACTTT. Its translation is CASSPGREGNSPLHF. The full variable domain, with the rest looked up from reference TRBV18 and TRBJ1-6, is NAGVMQNPRHLVRRRGQEARLRCSPMKGHSHVYWYRQLPEEGLKFMVYLQKENIIDESGMPKERFSAEFPKEGPSILRIQQVVRGDSAAYFCASSPGREGNSPLHFGNGTRLTVT.

J is TRBJ2-3 and V is TRBV10-3; D might be TRBD1 (5 bases). CDR3 length: 16 residues. Germline assignment: CDR1 ENHRY and CDR2 SYGVKD. V dropped 0 bases and J dropped 2 bases, with 12 bases sitting between them. The CDR3 here is CAISESAKTATDTQYF. The CDR3 nucleotides are TGTGCCATCAGTGAGTCGGCAAAGACAGCCACAGATACGCAGTATTTT.

The V gene is TRBV20-1, the J gene TRBJ2-7; D is ambiguous. The CDR3 has 10 residues. Germline V lookup: CDR1 DFQATT, CDR2 SNEGSKA (reference sequence). V lost 3 bases and J 4 bases, leaving 4 bases between the germline ends. In DNA, the CDR3 is TGCAGTGCTAGCCAGTACGAGCAGTACTTC. This encodes CSASQYEQYF.

This sequence joins TRBV6-5 and TRBJ1-1; no firm D call. The CDR3 is made up of 14 amino acids. Trimming left V 7 bases short and J 5 bases short, with 17 bases between. Germline V lookup: CDR1 MNHEY, CDR2 SVGAGI. CDR3 DNA: TGTGCCAGCACCAAGGTGGCAGGTTGGACTGAAGCTTTCTTT. It yields the protein CASTKVAGWTEAFF.

This chain joins TRBV6-1 and TRBJ1-2, with 10 bases matching TRBD1. V shed 8 bases and J 5 bases; nucleotides not matched to a gene: 11. CDR1 is MNHNS and CDR2 is SASEGT in the germline V gene. The CDR3 covers 15 residues. Written as DNA, the CDR3 is TGTGCCAGCGGTGGGGACAGGGGTTTTGTATATGGCTACACCTTC. Translation gives CASGGDRGFVYGYTF.

The chain recombines TRBV11-3 with TRBJ2-5; 9 bases fit TRBD1. The J call is doubtful: the DNA matches TRBJ2-7 better. The germline V gene encodes CDR1 SGHNT and CDR2 YENEEA. The CDR3 runs to 15 residues. This CDR3 reads CASSQGGTGRYEQYF. Here the CDR3 DNA reads TGTGCCAGCAGCCAAGGGGGGACAGGGCGCTACGAGCAGTACTTC.

This chain links TRBV5-1 with TRBJ2-7; 7 bases fit TRBD1. After removal of 2 bases from V and 4 bases from J, the junction contained 3 bases not matched to a gene. This CDR3 has 13 amino acids. Germline assignment: CDR1 SGHRS and CDR2 YFSETQ. The CDR3 DNA follows: TGCGCCAGCAGCTTAACCAGGGGGTACGAGCAGTACTTC. It yields the protein CASSLTRGYEQYF.

V is TRBV5-1 and J is TRBJ2-7; 10 bases map to TRBD2. There are 16 residues in the CDR3. Germline assignment: CDR1 SGHRS and CDR2 YFSETQ. Losses at the gene ends were 4 bases for V and 1 base for J; bases not matched to a gene: 8. As DNA, the CDR3 is TGCGCCAGCAGCCCGGTTGGACTAGCGGCTTCCTACGAGCAGTACTTC. Protein product: CASSPVGLAASYEQYF. The variable domain in full, with the rest retrieved from reference TRBV5-1 and TRBJ2-7, is KAGVTQTPRYLIKTRGQQVTLSCSPISGHRSVSWYQQTPGQGLQFLFEYFSETQRNKGNFPGRFSGRQFSNSRSEMNVSTLELGDSALYLCASSPVGLAASYEQYFGPGTRLTVT.

The genes are TRBV19 and TRBJ1-2; maybe TRBD1 (5 bases). CDR3 length: 11 amino acids. Germline CDR1 LNHDA, CDR2 SQIVND (reference sequence). V lost 10 bases, J lost 8 bases, and 14 bases lay in between. The CDR3 loop reads CAIYRSEGYTF. CDR3 nucleotides: TGTGCCATCTACAGGTCTGAGGGCTACACCTTC. The complete variable domain, with remaining parts taken from reference TRBV19 and TRBJ1-2, reads DGGITQSPKYLFRKEGQNVTLSCEQNLNHDAMYWYRQDPGQGLRLIYYSQIVNDFQKGDIAEGYSVSREKKESFPLTVTSAQKNPTAFYLCAIYRSEGYTFGSGTRLTVV.

The chain uses TRBV9 and TRBJ2-5, with TRBD2 identical over 8 bases. CDR3 length equals 14 residues. The V segment lost 4 bases and the J segment 1 base; nucleotides outside the gene matches: 3. The V gene's germline CDR1 is SGDLS and CDR2 YYNGEE. The CDR3 nucleotides are TGTGCCAGCAGCCCCCGGGGGGGCCAAGAGACCCAGTACTTC. It codes for CASSPRGGQETQYF.

The V gene is TRBV6-1, the J gene TRBJ1-1, with no clear D. Germline V gene data show CDR1 as MNHNS and CDR2 as SASEGT. Trimming took off 6 bases at V and 5 bases at J, with 13 bases between the two ends. The CDR3 has 13 amino acids. The CDR3 DNA sequence: TGTGCCAGCAGGACGGGTGTCGGGACTGAAGCTTTCTTT. Translating it yields CASRTGVGTEAFF.

V gene TRBV29-1 combines with J gene TRBJ1-2, with 7 bases aligning to TRBD1. The CDR3 loop spans 12 amino acids. Germline assignment: CDR1 SQVTM and CDR2 ANQGSEA. Trimming cost V 3 bases and J 4 bases; bases outside gene matches: 2. CDR3 sequence (DNA): TGCAGCGTTGACCAGGGGGTCTATGGCTACACCTTC. Translation gives CSVDQGVYGYTF.

This chain links TRBV30 with TRBJ2-1, with D perhaps TRBD1 (5 bases). CDR3 length: 12 amino acids. Germline CDR1 reads GTSNPN; CDR2 reads SVGIG (reference sequence). The V end was cut by 2 bases, the J end by 15 bases, with 17 bases between. The CDR3 is CAWSWRTSEGFF. CDR3 sequence (DNA): TGTGCCTGGAGTTGGCGGACAAGCGAAGGGTTCTTC. The full variable domain, rest sourced from reference TRBV30 and TRBJ2-1, is SQTIHQWPATLVQPVGSPLSLECTVEGTSNPNLYWYRQAAGRGLQLLFYSVGIGQISSEVPQNLSASRPQDRQFILSSKKLLLSDSGFYLCAWSWRTSEGFFGPGTRLTVL.

This chain uses TRBV10-1 with TRBJ2-5, with unresolved D. CDR1 is WNHNN and CDR2 is SYGVQD in the germline V gene (reference sequence). The CDR3 consists of 16 residues. Trimming removed 3 bases from V and 3 bases from J, with 17 bases in between. The CDR3 DNA is TGCGCCAGCAGTGATGCGGCGGTGGAGCCTGAAGAGACCCAGTACTTC. Translating it yields CASSDAAVEPEETQYF.

The chain couples TRBV7-2 to TRBJ1-1; D uncertain. Trimming pared 2 bases from V and 2 bases from J, leaving 6 bases between. Germline loops: CDR1 SGHTA, CDR2 FQGNSA. The CDR3 sequence is 13 residues long. CDR3: CASSLYGNTEAFF. The CDR3 nucleotides are TGTGCCAGCAGCTTATACGGTAACACTGAAGCTTTCTTT.

The chain couples TRBV6-1 to TRBJ1-2; TRBD1 is a possible D gene (6 bases). CDR1 is MNHNS and CDR2 is SASEGT in the germline V gene. This CDR3 contains 13 residues. Trimming removed 2 bases at V and 7 bases at J, with 11 bases between. CDR3 residues: CASSERTVFGYTF. In DNA, the CDR3 is TGTGCCAGCAGTGAACGGACAGTTTTTGGCTACACCTTC.

The chain is built from TRBV18 and TRBJ1-1; D might be TRBD1 (5 bases). This CDR3 contains 16 residues. V lost 1 base to trimming and J lost 4 bases, with 16 bases between them. Germline lookup yields CDR1 KGHSH and CDR2 LQKENI. The DNA for the CDR3 is TGTGCCAGCTCACCACTACAGGCCCGAACGGGCACTGAAGCTTTCTTT. It translates to CASSPLQARTGTEAFF.

The chain is built from TRBV2 and TRBJ1-2; D might be TRBD1 (6 bases). Germline V gene sequence: CDR1 SNHLY, CDR2 FYNNEI. Between the trimmed V and J ends, which lost 7 bases and 6 bases, there was a span of 15 bases. The CDR3 is 13 amino acids. The CDR3 DNA is TGTGCCAGCACAGAGGGGGGGGGCGATGGCTACACCTTC. Translated, it gives CASTEGGGDGYTF.

The chain combines TRBV28 with TRBJ2-2, with 7 nucleotides matching TRBD1. Germline-derived CDR1 and CDR2 are MDHEN and SYDVKM. There are 17 residues in the CDR3. V lost 3 bases and J lost 4; bases outside the gene matches: 11. The CDR3 coding sequence is TGTGCCAGCAGTTTGCGACAGGGTGGCCCTATCACCGGGGAGCTGTTTTTT. This translates into CASSLRQGGPITGELFF.

The chain employs TRBV7-6 and TRBJ2-3, with 8 positions matching TRBD1. The germline CDR1 and CDR2 sequences are SGHVS and FNYEAQ. V was clipped by 5 bases and J by 0 bases; unmatched bases: 7. The CDR3 is made up of 16 amino acids. The CDR3 reads CASSPRWDRSTDTQYF. The CDR3 DNA sequence: TGTGCCAGCAGCCCCCGTTGGGACAGGAGCACAGATACGCAGTATTTT.

J is TRBJ1-2 and V is TRBV2; 12 nucleotides agree with TRBD1. The trim removed 6 bases at V and 8 bases at J, leaving 7 bases unmatched. There are 14 residues in the CDR3. Germline-derived CDR1 and CDR2 are SNHLY and FYNNEI. CDR3 residues: CASSGTGGAGGYTF. CDR3 bases: TGTGCCAGCAGCGGGACAGGGGGCGCGGGAGGCTACACCTTC.

This chain uses TRBV6-1 with TRBJ2-1, with a weak D call TRBD1 (5 bases). Per germline, CDR1 MNHNS and CDR2 SASEGT. Trimming left V 4 bases short and J 1 base short, with 8 bases between. The CDR3 contains 14 residues. The DNA for the CDR3 is TGTGCCAGCAGTGCGGCAGGGTCCTACAATGAGCAGTTCTTC. Its translation: CASSAAGSYNEQFF.

V is TRBV6-6 and J is TRBJ2-1; D is unclear. CDR1 is MNHNY, CDR2 SVGAGI, per germline (reference sequence). V gave up 3 bases and J gave up 10 bases, with 13 bases separating them. The CDR3 contains 13 residues. The chain's CDR3 is CASSYELTGEQFF. In DNA form, the CDR3 reads TGTGCCAGCAGTTATGAATTAACCGGGGAGCAGTTCTTC.

The chain is built from TRBV11-3 and TRBJ2-7, with TRBD2 identical over 7 bases. From germline, CDR1 is SGHNT and CDR2 YENEEA. The CDR3 spans 13 residues. Trimming took 2 bases from V and 4 from J; bases not matched to a gene: 2. The CDR3 DNA reads as TGTGCCAGCAGCTTACCGGGGGGTTACGAGCAGTACTTC. This encodes CASSLPGGYEQYF.

J is TRBJ2-4 and V is TRBV4-1; 10 positions match TRBD1. CDR3 length: 15 residues. Germline CDR1 and CDR2: MGHRA and YSYEKL. The junction had 5 bases not matched to a gene; V was cut back by 2 bases and J by 7 bases. CDR3 in DNA: TGCGCCAGCAGCCAACTCCCGGGACAGGGGAACATTCAGTACTTC. Amino acid sequence: CASSQLPGQGNIQYF.

CDR3 amino acids: CASSLDQGQAGELFF. CDR3 DNA sequence: TGTGCCAGCAGTTTAGATCAAGGACAGGCCGGGGAGCTGTTTTTT. The chain is built from TRBV28 and TRBJ2-2; 7 positions agree with TRBD1. The CDR3 sequence is 15 residues long. The trim removed 2 bases at V and 6 bases at J, leaving 6 bases unmatched. Per the germline V gene, CDR1 is MDHEN and CDR2 is SYDVKM.

The V gene is TRBV6-5, the J gene TRBJ2-7; 8 nucleotides match TRBD1. Per the germline V gene, CDR1 is MNHEY and CDR2 is SVGAGI. V was pared by 6 bases and J by 3 bases, with 7 bases of the junction left unmatched. The CDR3 has 14 residues. The CDR3: CASRPVQGDYEQYF. The DNA of the CDR3 is TGTGCCAGCAGACCCGTACAGGGGGACTACGAGCAGTACTTC.

This chain links TRBV7-2 with TRBJ2-7; unclear D gene. The CDR3 length is 12 residues. Germline CDR1 reads SGHTA; CDR2 reads FQGNSA. Trimming took 6 bases from V and 7 from J, leaving 13 bases between them. CDR3 in amino acids: CASSPPPGEQYF. CDR3 in DNA: TGTGCCAGCAGTCCCCCCCCCGGTGAGCAGTACTTC.

As for this clone: The junction differs from germline at one of its ends, possibly a read error. The chain combines TRBV7-7 with TRBJ2-2, with D perhaps TRBD1 (6 bases). CDR1 SSHAT and CDR2 FNYEAQ come from the germline V gene (reference sequence). The CDR3 covers 15 residues. The CDR3 reads CASSLKQGDTGELFF. For the CDR3, the DNA is TGTGCTAGCAGCTTAAAACAGGGTGACACCGGGGAGCTGTTTTTT.

The chain is built from TRBV27 and TRBJ1-2; TRBD1 might be the D (6 bases). V lost 0 bases to trimming and J lost 4 bases, with 9 bases between them. This CDR3 spans 14 amino acids. Germline assignment: CDR1 MNHEY and CDR2 SMNVEV (reference sequence). The CDR3 is CASSLSGGLYGYTF. The CDR3 DNA reads as TGTGCCAGCAGTTTATCGGGGGGGCTCTATGGCTACACCTTC.